This passage covers 25 T cell receptor beta chains from one sample sequenced in a study of T-cell memory formation after mild COVID-19 (dated by TCRdb to the early 2020s). The library was generated by 5' RACE. Sequencing was performed on an Illumina NovaSeq 6000. The public reads were reanalyzed by TCRdb: fastp trimming at Q25, MiXCR alignment, in-frame beta chains only. Each entry merges the rows of one CDR3 protein and shows their most common DNA and genes. The sample table shows about 320,000 distinct CDR3 sequences, and more than 13% are seen once. The ten biggest clones cover 20% to 25% of the sample. Sequenced: PBMCs or a T cell subset sorted from them (not recorded which). These receptors all stem from a man younger than 35 who had mild COVID-19 (a few samples of this study predate the infection). The sample titles of this study are shuffled in the database, so cell type and time point are left out; the donor was told from shared clones.

This chain joins TRBV11-2 and TRBJ2-3, with TRBD2 matching over 12 bases. The trim removed 7 bases at V and 0 bases at J, leaving 5 bases unmatched. CDR1 is SGHAT and CDR2 is FQNNGV in the germline V gene. The CDR3 spans 16 residues. The CDR3 nucleotides read TGTGCCAGCACCAGACTAGCGGGGGCTAGCACAGATACGCAGTATTTT. It specifies CASTRLAGASTDTQYF.

This clonotype was seen more than once but under ten times. The chain employs TRBV12-3 or TRBV12-4 and TRBJ1-5, with D unclear. The CDR3 covers 16 residues. Deletions cut 5 bases from V and 2 bases from J, with 16 bases between. Here the CDR3 reads CASSPIGPGGNQPQHF. Here the CDR3 DNA reads TGTGCCAGCAGTCCCATCGGCCCCGGGGGCAATCAGCCCCAGCATTTT.

V is TRBV16 and J is TRBJ2-1; 8 bases map to TRBD2. CDR3 size: 17 residues. V shed 5 bases, J shed 4 bases, and the junction held 13 bases outside the gene matches. Germline V gene sequence: CDR1 KGHSY, CDR2 FQNENV. For the CDR3, the DNA is TGTGCCAGCAGCAGGGCCCGGGGGGGGGCCATGTACAATGAGCAGTTCTTC. Protein: CASSRARGGAMYNEQFF.

This sequence joins TRBV5-5 and TRBJ2-2; D call uncertain. The germline gives CDR1 SGHKS, CDR2 YYEKEE (reference sequence). V was pared by 5 bases and J by 1 base, with 12 bases between. This CDR3 has 15 residues. In nucleotides, the CDR3 is TGTGCCAGCAGTCCGACCGTTGTGAACACCGGGGAGCTGTTTTTT. Amino acids: CASSPTVVNTGELFF.

This sequence joins TRBV9 and TRBJ2-2, with TRBD1 matching 8 bases. Trimming at V came to 1 base and at J to 2 bases, leaving 10 bases not matched to a gene. This CDR3 is 18 amino acids long. Germline CDR1 SGDLS, CDR2 YYNGEE. In DNA, the CDR3 is TGTGCCAGCAGCGTACCCTCTTTGGGGACAGGAAACACCGGGGAGCTGTTTTTT. As protein: CASSVPSLGTGNTGELFF.

The chain has TRBV7-2 and TRBJ1-4, with D uncertain. The germline CDR1 and CDR2 sequences are SGHTA and FQGNSA. The CDR3 sequence is 13 residues long. Trimming removed 5 bases at V and 8 bases at J, with 12 bases between. This CDR3 is CASSRGQEEKLFF. Written as DNA, the CDR3 is TGTGCCAGCAGCCGAGGGCAGGAGGAAAAACTGTTTTTT.

The CDR3 DNA reads TGCGCCAGCAAATCAGACACTGAAGCTTTCTTT. Translating it yields CASKSDTEAFF. The J gene is TRBJ1-1, the V gene TRBV4-1, with unresolved D. The CDR3 length is 11 residues. Trimming removed 7 bases from V and 3 bases from J, with 6 bases in between. The germline V gene encodes CDR1 MGHRA and CDR2 YSYEKL.

This clonotype was counted many times. The chain recombines TRBV2 with TRBJ1-5; 9 positions match TRBD1. CDR1 is SNHLY, CDR2 FYNNEI, per germline. With V trimmed by 6 bases and J by 5 bases, 8 bases remained unmatched. The CDR3 length is 15 residues. CDR3 loop: CASSEQGARDQPQHF. Written as DNA, the CDR3 is TGTGCCAGCAGCGAACAGGGGGCGCGTGATCAGCCCCAGCATTTT.

V usage is TRBV5-1 and J usage is TRBJ2-1; tentatively, D is TRBD1 (6 bases). V lost 4 bases to trimming and J lost 0 bases, with 8 bases between them. Germline V lookup: CDR1 SGHRS, CDR2 YFSETQ. This CDR3 spans 14 amino acids. The CDR3 sequence: CASSQGNSYNEQFF. CDR3 DNA sequence: TGCGCCAGCAGCCAGGGGAACTCCTACAATGAGCAGTTCTTC.

The table lists this clonotype with a few counts. V and J are TRBV5-1 and TRBJ2-5, with TRBD1 matching 7 bases. CDR1 SGHRS and CDR2 YFSETQ come from the germline V gene. Trimming cost V 6 bases and J 4 bases; bases outside gene matches: 6. CDR3 length equals 13 residues. The CDR3 here is CASNKQGLETQYF. CDR3 sequence (DNA): TGCGCCAGCAACAAACAGGGGTTAGAGACCCAGTACTTC.

This chain uses TRBV7-3 with TRBJ1-1; no reliable D call. V was trimmed by 5 bases and J by 3 bases, leaving 13 bases between them. The CDR3 length is 14 residues. The germline V gene has CDR1 SGHTA and CDR2 FQGTGA. The CDR3, as DNA: TGTGCCAGCAGCCCCACAGTGGCGCACACTGAAGCTTTCTTT. It codes for CASSPTVAHTEAFF.

A few counts support this clonotype. The rearrangement joins TRBV12-3 or TRBV12-4 to TRBJ1-5; D possibly corresponds to TRBD1 (5 bases). CDR3 size: 14 residues. V dropped 9 bases and J dropped 4 bases, with 16 bases sitting between them. In DNA form, the CDR3 reads TGTGCCAGTTCGCTGGGGGAGGTTAATCAGCCCCAGCATTTT. Translation: CASSLGEVNQPQHF.

The J gene is TRBJ2-3, the V gene TRBV7-9, with D perhaps TRBD2 (5 bases). The CDR3 loop spans 20 amino acids. From germline, CDR1 is SEHNR and CDR2 FQNEAQ (reference sequence). V gave up 3 bases and J gave up 3 bases, with 28 bases separating them. The DNA of the CDR3 is TGTGCCAGCAGCTTTTCCTTAAGGAGGACTCTTCCGACGGGGACAGATACGCAGTATTTT. Protein product: CASSFSLRRTLPTGTDTQYF.

The rearrangement links TRBV12-3 or TRBV12-4 to TRBJ2-3; TRBD1 aligns across 8 bases. The trim removed 3 bases at V and 3 bases at J, leaving 5 bases unmatched. This CDR3 is built from 15 residues. The CDR3 loop reads CASSFRQGWTDTQYF. CDR3 coding DNA: TGTGCCAGCAGTTTTCGACAGGGGTGGACAGATACGCAGTATTTT.

The CDR3 region has the DNA TGTGCCAGCAGCCCCACCCTTTTCGGGGAGCTGTTTTTT. It is translated as CASSPTLFGELFF. The V and J genes are TRBV13 and TRBJ2-2; D gene uncertain. Germline CDR1 and CDR2: PRHDT and FYEKMQ (reference sequence). V was clipped by 5 bases and J by 7 bases, with 11 bases between them. The CDR3 has 13 residues.

The rearrangement uses TRBV6-2 or TRBV6-3 and TRBJ2-3; D gene unclear. Germline CDR1 and CDR2: MNHEY and SVGEGT. Trimming left V 4 bases short and J 2 bases short, with 10 bases between. The CDR3 extends over 14 amino acids. CDR3 sequence (DNA): TGTGCCAGCAGTTTGTGGATTGCCACAGATACGCAGTATTTT. It specifies CASSLWIATDTQYF.

This clonotype has only a few counts. The rearrangement uses TRBV5-1 and TRBJ2-1; 7 bases are a match to TRBD1. CDR3 length: 15 amino acids. Germline trimming cut 4 bases from V and 3 bases from J; bases unmatched to any gene: 7. Germline CDR1 reads SGHRS; CDR2 reads YFSETQ. The chain's CDR3 is CASSGTGDLYNEQFF. Here the CDR3 DNA reads TGCGCCAGCAGCGGAACAGGGGACCTCTACAATGAGCAGTTCTTC.

This clonotype was seen a few times. This rearrangement joins TRBV27 to TRBJ2-7; 7 bases are a match to TRBD1. The V gene's germline CDR1 is MNHEY and CDR2 SMNVEV (reference sequence). Trimming took 2 bases from V and 0 from J; bases not matched to a gene: 4. This CDR3 has 15 residues. The CDR3 DNA is TGTGCCAGCAGTTTAAGGGCAGGGGGCTCCTACGAGCAGTACGTC. Its protein is CASSLRAGGSYEQYV.

This clonotype was seen a handful of times. This chain joins TRBV7-9 and TRBJ2-5; tentatively, D is TRBD2 (5 bases). There are 14 residues in the CDR3. CDR1 and CDR2 from the germline V gene are SEHNR and FQNEAQ (reference sequence). V dropped 0 bases and J dropped 5 bases, with 10 bases sitting between them. This CDR3 reads CASSLAVLGETQYF. In nucleotides, the CDR3 is TGTGCCAGCAGCTTAGCCGTACTAGGCGAGACCCAGTACTTC.

This clonotype was seen a few times. The rearrangement joins TRBV6-5 to TRBJ2-1; no firm D call. V dropped 1 base and J dropped 5 bases, with 6 bases sitting between them. Germline lookup yields CDR1 MNHEY and CDR2 SVGAGI. The CDR3 is made up of 13 amino acids. CDR3 bases: TGTGCCAGCAGTTACTTTGCAGACAATGAGCAGTTCTTC. Its translation: CASSYFADNEQFF.

This clonotype was seen many times. The chain couples TRBV6-2 or TRBV6-3 to TRBJ2-1, with 9 bases matching TRBD2. Germline CDR1 MNHEY, CDR2 SVGEGT. Trimming cost V 0 bases and J 9 bases; bases outside gene matches: 9. CDR3 length: 16 residues. CDR3 bases: TGTGCCAGCAGTTACTCCTGGCGGGGGGGCCAGGGTGAGCAGTTCTTC. As protein: CASSYSWRGGQGEQFF.

V gene TRBV5-5 combines with J gene TRBJ2-2; D uncertain. Deletions cut 7 bases from V and 0 bases from J, with 10 bases between. This CDR3 has 14 residues. The germline gives CDR1 SGHKS, CDR2 YYEKEE (reference sequence). CDR3 sequence (DNA): TGTGCCAGCGGCGTAGGATCGAACACCGGGGAGCTGTTTTTT. This sequence encodes CASGVGSNTGELFF.

This clonotype was detected only a few times. The chain employs TRBV4-1 and TRBJ2-1; TRBD2 matches 7 bases. The germline V gene encodes CDR1 MGHRA and CDR2 YSYEKL. This CDR3 is built from 13 residues. V lost 4 bases and J lost 8; bases outside the gene matches: 5. For the CDR3, the DNA is TGCGCCAGCAGCCCCATTGGGGGGGATGAGCAGTTCTTC. Translation: CASSPIGGDEQFF.

The chain couples TRBV4-1 to TRBJ2-1; D perhaps matches TRBD2 (6 bases). The length of the CDR3 is 14 residues. Trimming removed 5 bases from V and 1 base from J, with 9 bases in between. Germline CDR1 is MGHRA and CDR2 is YSYEKL. CDR3 DNA sequence: TGCGCCAGCAGCGGCGGGGCGTCCTACAATGAGCAGTTCTTC. Its translation is CASSGGASYNEQFF.

This clonotype was seen more than once but under ten times. This sequence joins TRBV11-2 and TRBJ2-5; D is uncertain. The germline V gene encodes CDR1 SGHAT and CDR2 FQNNGV. The V and J ends lost 1 base and 3 bases respectively, with 3 bases between them. The CDR3 extends over 12 amino acids. Here the CDR3 DNA reads TGTGCCAGCAGCTTAGCAAAAGAGACCCAGTACTTC. Translation gives CASSLAKETQYF.